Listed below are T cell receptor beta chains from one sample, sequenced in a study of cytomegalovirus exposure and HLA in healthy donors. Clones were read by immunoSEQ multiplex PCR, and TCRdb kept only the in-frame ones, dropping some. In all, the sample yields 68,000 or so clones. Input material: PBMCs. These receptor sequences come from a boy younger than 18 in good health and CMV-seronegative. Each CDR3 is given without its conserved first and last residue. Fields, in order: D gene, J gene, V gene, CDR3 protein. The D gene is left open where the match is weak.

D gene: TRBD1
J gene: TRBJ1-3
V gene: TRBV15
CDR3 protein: ATSKDRDPGNTIY

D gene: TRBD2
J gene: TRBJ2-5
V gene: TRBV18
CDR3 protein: ASSSGLETQY

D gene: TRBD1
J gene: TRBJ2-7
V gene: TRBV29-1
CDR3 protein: SVENNRGVTYEQY

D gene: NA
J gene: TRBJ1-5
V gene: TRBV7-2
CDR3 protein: ASSLSGLSNQPQH

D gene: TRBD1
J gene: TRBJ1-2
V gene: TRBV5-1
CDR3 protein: ASSPEGSTGVYGYT

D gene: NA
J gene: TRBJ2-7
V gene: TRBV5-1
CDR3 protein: ASRREDRVNEQY

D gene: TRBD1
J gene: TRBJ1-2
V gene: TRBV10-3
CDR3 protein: AISESAGQGNYGYT

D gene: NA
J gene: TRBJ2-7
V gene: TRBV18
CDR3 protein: ASSPPGRTVYEQY

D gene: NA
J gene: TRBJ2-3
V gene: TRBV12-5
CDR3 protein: ASGLPLRRRGIPSTDTQY

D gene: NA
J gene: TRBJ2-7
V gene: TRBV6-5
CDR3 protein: ASSYAQYYEQY

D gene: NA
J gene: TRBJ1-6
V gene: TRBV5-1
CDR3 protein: ASSTSFTGVPRNSPLH

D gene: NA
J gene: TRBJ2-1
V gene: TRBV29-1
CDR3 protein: SVDQQSSYNEQF

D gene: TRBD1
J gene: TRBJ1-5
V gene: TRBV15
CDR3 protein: ATSRDRGRYQPQH

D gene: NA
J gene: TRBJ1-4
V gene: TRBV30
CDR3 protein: AWSDFGGKLF

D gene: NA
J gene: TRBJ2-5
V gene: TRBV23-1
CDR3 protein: ASSHPPKVGGETQY

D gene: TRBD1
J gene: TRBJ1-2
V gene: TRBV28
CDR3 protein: ASSLTTGDSYGYT

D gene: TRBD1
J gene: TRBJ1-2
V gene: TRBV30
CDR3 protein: AWSVLQGEGYT

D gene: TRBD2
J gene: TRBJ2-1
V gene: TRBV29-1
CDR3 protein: SVDGGLAGHEQF

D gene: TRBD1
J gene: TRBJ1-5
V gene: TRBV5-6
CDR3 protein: ASSDRGIGNQPQH

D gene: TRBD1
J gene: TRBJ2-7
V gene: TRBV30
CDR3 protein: AWGRQGLEQY

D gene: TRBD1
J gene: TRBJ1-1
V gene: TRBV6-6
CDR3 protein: ANSRQGKNTEAF

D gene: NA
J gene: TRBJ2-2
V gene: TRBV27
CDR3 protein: ASSIPGAGELF

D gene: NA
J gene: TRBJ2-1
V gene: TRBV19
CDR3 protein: ASSPMRSAYNEQF

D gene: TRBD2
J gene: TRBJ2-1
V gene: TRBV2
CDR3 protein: ASRSPQREMNGEQF

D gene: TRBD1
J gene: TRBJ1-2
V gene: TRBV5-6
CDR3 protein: ASNGQGAPGYT

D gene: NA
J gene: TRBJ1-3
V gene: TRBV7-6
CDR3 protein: ASSPQASGNTIY

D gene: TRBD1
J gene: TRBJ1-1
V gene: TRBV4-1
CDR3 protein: ASSLGQMNTEAF

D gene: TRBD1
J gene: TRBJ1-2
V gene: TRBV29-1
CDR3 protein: STFHPTGVKSGSYGYT

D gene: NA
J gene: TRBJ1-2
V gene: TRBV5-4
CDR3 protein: ASSLPGAQGYT

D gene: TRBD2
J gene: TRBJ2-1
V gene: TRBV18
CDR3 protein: ASSLKTRLAGLNEQF

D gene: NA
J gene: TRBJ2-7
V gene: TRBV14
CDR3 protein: ASSLQGPYYEQY

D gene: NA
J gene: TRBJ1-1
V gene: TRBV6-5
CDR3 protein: ASSLGGQTNTEAF

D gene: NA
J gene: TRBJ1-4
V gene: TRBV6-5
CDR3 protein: ASSYRGAPNEKLF

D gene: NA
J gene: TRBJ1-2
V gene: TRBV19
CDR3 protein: ASSTLDSPRDYGYT

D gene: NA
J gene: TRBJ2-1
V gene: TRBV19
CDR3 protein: ASSIRGLSSYNEQF

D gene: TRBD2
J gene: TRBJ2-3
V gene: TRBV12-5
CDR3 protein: ASGPLVSGGSNTQY

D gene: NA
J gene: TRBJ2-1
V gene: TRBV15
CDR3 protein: ATGRVKDNEQF

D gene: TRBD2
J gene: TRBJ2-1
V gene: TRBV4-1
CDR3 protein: ASSQAGGGSSYNEQF

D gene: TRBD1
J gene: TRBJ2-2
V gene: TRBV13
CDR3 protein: ASSWDRGNTGELF